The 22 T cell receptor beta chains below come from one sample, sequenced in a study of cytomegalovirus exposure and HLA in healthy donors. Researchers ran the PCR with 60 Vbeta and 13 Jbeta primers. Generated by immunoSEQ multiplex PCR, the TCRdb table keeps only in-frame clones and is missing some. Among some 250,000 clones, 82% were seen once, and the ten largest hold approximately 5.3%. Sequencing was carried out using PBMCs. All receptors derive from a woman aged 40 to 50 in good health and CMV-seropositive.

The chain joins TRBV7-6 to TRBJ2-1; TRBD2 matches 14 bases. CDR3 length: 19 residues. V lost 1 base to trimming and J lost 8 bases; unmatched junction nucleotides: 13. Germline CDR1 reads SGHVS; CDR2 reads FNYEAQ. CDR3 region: CASSLGGLGLAGEVYEQFF. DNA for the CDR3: TGTGCCAGCAGCTTAGGTGGGTTGGGACTAGCGGGAGAGGTTTATGAGCAGTTCTTC.

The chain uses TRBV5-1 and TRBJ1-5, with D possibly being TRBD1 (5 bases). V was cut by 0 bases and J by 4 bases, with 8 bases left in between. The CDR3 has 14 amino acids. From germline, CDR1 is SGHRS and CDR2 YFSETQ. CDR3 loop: CASSLGGVNQPQHF. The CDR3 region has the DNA TGCGCCAGCAGCTTGGGGGGGGTAAATCAGCCCCAGCATTTT. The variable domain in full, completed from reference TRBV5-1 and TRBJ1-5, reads KAGVTQTPRYLIKTRGQQVTLSCSPISGHRSVSWYQQTPGQGLQFLFEYFSETQRNKGNFPGRFSGRQFSNSRSEMNVSTLELGDSALYLCASSLGGVNQPQHFGDGTRLSIL.

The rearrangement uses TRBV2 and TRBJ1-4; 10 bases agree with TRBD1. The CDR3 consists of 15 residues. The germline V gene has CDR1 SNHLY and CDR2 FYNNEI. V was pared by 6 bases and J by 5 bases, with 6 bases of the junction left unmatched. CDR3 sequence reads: CASRGTGAGNEKLFF. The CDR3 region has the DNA TGTGCCAGCAGGGGGACAGGGGCTGGGAATGAAAAACTGTTTTTT. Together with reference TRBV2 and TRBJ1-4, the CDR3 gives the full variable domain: EPEVTQTPSHQVTQMGQEVILRCVPISNHLYFYWYRQILGQKVEFLVSFYNNEISEKSEIFDDQFSVERPDGSNFTLKIRSTKLEDSAMYFCASRGTGAGNEKLFFGSGTQLSVL.

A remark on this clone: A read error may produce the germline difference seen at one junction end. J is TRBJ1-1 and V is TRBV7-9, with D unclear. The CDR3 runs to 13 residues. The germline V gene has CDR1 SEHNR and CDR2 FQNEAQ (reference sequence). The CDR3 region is CSSSLGMNTEAFF. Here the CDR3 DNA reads TGTTCCAGCAGCTTAGGTATGAACACTGAAGCTTTCTTT.

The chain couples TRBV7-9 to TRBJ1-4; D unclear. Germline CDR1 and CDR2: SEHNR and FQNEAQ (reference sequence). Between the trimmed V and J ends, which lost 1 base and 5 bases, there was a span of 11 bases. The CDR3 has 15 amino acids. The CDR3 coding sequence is TGTGCCAGCAGCTTAGGCCGCGGAAGAAATGAAAAACTGTTTTTT. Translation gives CASSLGRGRNEKLFF.

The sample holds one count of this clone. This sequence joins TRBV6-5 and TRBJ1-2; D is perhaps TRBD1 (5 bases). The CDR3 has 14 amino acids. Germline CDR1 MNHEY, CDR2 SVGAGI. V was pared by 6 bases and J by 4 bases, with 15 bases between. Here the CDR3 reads CASSLDNYGYGYTF. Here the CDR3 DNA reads TGTGCCAGCAGCCTGGACAATTATGGCTATGGCTACACCTTC.

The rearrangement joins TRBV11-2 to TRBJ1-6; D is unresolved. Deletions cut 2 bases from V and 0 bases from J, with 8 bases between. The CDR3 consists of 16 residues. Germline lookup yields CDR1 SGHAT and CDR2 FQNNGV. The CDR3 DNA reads TGTGCCAGCAGCTTATTTGGTAGCTCCTATAATTCACCCCTCCACTTT. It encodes CASSLFGSSYNSPLHF. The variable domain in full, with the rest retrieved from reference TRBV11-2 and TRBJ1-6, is EAGVAQSPRYKIIEKRQSVAFWCNPISGHATLYWYQQILGQGPKLLIQFQNNGVVDDSQLPKDRFSAERLKGVDSTLKIQPAKLEDSAVYLCASSLFGSSYNSPLHFGNGTRLTVT.

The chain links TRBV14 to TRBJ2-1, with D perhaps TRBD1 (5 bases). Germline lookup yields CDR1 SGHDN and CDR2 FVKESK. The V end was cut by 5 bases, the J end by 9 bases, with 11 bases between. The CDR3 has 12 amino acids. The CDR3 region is CASSKRGSEQFF. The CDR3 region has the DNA TGTGCCAGCAGCAAAAGGGGCAGTGAGCAGTTCTTC.

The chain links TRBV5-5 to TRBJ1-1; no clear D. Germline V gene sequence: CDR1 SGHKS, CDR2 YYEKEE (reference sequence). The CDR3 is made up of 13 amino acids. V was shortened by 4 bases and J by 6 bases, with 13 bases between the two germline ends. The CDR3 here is CASSLPGLPEAFF. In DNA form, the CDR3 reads TGTGCCAGCAGCCTACCAGGATTACCTGAAGCTTTCTTT.

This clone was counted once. Here the CDR3 reads CASSLAAGSWSRSGIYEQYF. CDR3 nucleotide sequence: TGCGCCAGCAGCTTGGCCGCCGGGTCCTGGAGTAGATCCGGCATTTACGAGCAGTACTTC. This sequence joins TRBV5-1 and TRBJ2-7; no clear D. Germline CDR1 is SGHRS and CDR2 is YFSETQ. Trimming removed 0 bases from V and 4 bases from J, with 29 bases in between. This CDR3 has 20 amino acids.

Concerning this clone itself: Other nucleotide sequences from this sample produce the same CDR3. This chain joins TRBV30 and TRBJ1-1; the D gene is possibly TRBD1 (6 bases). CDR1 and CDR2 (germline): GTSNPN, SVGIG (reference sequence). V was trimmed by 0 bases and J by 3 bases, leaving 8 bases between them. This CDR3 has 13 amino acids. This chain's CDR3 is CAWSVHRDTEAFF. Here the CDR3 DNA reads TGTGCCTGGAGTGTACACAGGGACACTGAAGCTTTCTTT.

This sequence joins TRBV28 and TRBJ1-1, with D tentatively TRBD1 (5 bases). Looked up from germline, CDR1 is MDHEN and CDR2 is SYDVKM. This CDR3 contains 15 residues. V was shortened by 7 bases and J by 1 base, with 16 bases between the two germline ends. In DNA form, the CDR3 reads TGTGCCAGCACCGGAGGGGTGGAGCGGAACACTGAAGCTTTCTTT. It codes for CASTGGVERNTEAFF.

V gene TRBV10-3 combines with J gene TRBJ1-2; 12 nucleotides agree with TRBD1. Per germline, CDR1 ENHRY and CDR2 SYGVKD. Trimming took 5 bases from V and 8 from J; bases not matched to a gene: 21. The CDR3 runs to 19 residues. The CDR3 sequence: CAISTRTPGQGASSWGYTF. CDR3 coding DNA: TGTGCCATCAGTACCCGCACCCCGGGACAGGGGGCCTCATCTTGGGGCTACACCTTC.

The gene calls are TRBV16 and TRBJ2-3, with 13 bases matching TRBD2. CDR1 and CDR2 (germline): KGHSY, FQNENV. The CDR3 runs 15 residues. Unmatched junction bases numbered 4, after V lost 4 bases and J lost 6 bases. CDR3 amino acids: CASSPGLAGVDTQYF. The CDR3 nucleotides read TGTGCCAGCAGCCCTGGACTAGCGGGGGTGGATACGCAGTATTTT.

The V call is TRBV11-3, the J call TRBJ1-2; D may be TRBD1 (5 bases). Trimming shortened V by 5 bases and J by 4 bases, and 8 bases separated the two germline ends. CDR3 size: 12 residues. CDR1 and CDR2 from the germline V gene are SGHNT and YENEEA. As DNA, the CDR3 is TGTGCCAGCAGCGCAGGGATCTATGGCTACACCTTC. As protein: CASSAGIYGYTF.

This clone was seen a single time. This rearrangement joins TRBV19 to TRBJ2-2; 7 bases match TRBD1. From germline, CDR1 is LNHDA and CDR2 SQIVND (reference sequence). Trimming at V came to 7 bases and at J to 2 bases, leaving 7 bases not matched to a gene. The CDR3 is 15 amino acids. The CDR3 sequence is CASNMGQINTGELFF. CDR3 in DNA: TGTGCCAGTAACATGGGACAGATTAACACCGGGGAGCTGTTTTTT. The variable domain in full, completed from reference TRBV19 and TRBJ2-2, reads DGGITQSPKYLFRKEGQNVTLSCEQNLNHDAMYWYRQDPGQGLRLIYYSQIVNDFQKGDIAEGYSVSREKKESFPLTVTSAQKNPTAFYLCASNMGQINTGELFFGEGSRLTVL.

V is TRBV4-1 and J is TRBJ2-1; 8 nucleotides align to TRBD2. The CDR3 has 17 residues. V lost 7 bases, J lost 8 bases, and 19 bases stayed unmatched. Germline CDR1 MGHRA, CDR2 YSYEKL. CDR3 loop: CASIPKGCSGSYDEQFF. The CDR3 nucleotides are TGCGCCAGCATACCAAAAGGGTGCAGCGGGAGTTACGATGAGCAGTTCTTC.

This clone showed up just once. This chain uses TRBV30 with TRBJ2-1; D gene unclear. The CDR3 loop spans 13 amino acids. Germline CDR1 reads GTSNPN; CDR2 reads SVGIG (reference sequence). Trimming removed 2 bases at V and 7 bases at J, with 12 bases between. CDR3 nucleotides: TGTGCCTGGAGTCCTACGTTTATTAATGAGCAGTTCTTC. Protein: CAWSPTFINEQFF.

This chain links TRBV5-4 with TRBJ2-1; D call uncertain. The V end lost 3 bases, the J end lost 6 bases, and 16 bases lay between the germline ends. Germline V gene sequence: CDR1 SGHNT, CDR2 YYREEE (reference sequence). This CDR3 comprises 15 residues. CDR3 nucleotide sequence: TGTGCCAGCAGCTCGTCACACTTCAGAGGCAATGAGCAGTTCTTC. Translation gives CASSSSHFRGNEQFF.

This CDR3 reads CASSYSALVSTGELFF. CDR3 coding DNA: TGTGCCAGCAGTTACTCGGCTCTAGTTAGCACCGGGGAGCTGTTTTTT. V gene TRBV6-5 combines with J gene TRBJ2-2; D gene uncertain. The CDR3 loop spans 16 amino acids. Germline loops: CDR1 MNHEY, CDR2 SVGAGI. Trimming left V 0 bases short and J 4 bases short, with 12 bases between.

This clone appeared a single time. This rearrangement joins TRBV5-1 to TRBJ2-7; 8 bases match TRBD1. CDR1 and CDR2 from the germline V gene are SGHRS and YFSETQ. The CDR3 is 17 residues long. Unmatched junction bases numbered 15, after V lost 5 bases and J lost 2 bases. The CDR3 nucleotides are TGCGCCAGCAGTCGAACGACAGGGGCTACGAACGCCTACGAGCAGTACTTC. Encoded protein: CASSRTTGATNAYEQYF.

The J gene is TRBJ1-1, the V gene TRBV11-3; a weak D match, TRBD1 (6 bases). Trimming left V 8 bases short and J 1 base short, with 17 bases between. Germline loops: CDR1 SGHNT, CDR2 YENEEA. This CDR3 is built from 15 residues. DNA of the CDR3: TGTGCCAGCGGCCCTTCTCAGGGGTGGAACACTGAAGCTTTCTTT. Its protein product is CASGPSQGWNTEAFF.